This T cell receptor (beta chain) was identified during a study of human T cells and chemical hapten exposure. Overall study context: Patients, chiefly female, had alopecia areata, totalis or universalis.

The CDR3 is 12 residues long. Per germline, CDR1 DFQATT and CDR2 SNEGSKA (reference sequence). Concerning this clonotype: A junction end diverges from the germline sequence, so it may reflect a read error.

One entry per CDR3 protein, called by TCRdb with MiXCR from the RACE reads. The sample shows approximately 400,000 distinct CDR3 sequences, 5.1% of them seen only once. Time point meaning: pre-sensitization, week 0. The treatment denotes: therapeutic diphenylcyclopropenone sensitization with weekly scalp DPC. The sample in question was whole blood, obtained in connection with sensitization to the hapten diphenylcyclopropenone (DPC). The genes are TRBV20-1 and TRBJ2-7, with TRBD2 matching 11 bases. The sequence was collected from a woman aged 45-60 years with alopecia areata. Some clones in this sample may be carry-over from other donors' samples. DNA for the CDR3: TGCAGTGTTGTAGCGGGAGGGTACGGGCAGTACTTC. As protein: CSVVAGGYGQYF.